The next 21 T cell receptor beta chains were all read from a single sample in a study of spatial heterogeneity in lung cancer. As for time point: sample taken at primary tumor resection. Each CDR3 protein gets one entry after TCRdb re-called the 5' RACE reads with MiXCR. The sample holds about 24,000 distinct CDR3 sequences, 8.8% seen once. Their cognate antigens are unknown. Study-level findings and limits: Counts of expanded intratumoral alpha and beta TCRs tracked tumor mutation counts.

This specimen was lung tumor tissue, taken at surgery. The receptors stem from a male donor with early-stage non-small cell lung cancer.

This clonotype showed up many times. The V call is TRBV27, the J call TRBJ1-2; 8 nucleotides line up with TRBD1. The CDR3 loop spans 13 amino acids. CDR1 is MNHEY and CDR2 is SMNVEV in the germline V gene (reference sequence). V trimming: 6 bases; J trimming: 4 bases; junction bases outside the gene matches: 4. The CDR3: CASSSGGVYGYTF. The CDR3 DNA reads TGTGCCAGCAGCTCAGGGGGCGTCTATGGCTACACCTTC.

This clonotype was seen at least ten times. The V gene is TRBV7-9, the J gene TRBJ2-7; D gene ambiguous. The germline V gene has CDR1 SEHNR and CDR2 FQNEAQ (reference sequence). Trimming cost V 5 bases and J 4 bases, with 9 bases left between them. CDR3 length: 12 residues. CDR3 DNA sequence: TGTGCCAGCAGCCCATTTGGGTACGAGCAGTACTTC. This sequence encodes CASSPFGYEQYF.

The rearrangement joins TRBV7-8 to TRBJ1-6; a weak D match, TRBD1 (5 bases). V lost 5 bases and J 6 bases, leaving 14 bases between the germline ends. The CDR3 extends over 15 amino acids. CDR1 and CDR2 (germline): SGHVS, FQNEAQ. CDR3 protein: CASSPGTRTNSPLHF. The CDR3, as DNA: TGTGCCAGCAGCCCCGGGACGAGAACTAATTCACCCCTCCACTTT.

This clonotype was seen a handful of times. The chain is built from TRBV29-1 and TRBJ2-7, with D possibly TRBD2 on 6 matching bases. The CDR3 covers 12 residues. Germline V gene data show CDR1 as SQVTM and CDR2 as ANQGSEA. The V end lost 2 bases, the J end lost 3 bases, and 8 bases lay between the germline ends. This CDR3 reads CSVEWEDYEQYF. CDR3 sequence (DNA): TGCAGCGTTGAATGGGAGGACTACGAGCAGTACTTC.

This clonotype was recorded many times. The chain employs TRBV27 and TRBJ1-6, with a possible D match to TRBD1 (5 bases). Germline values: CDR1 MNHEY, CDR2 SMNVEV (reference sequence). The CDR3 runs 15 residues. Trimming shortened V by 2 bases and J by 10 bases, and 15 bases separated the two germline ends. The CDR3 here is CASSLGPGKSSPLHF. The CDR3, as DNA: TGTGCCAGCAGTTTAGGCCCAGGGAAGTCCTCACCCCTCCACTTT.

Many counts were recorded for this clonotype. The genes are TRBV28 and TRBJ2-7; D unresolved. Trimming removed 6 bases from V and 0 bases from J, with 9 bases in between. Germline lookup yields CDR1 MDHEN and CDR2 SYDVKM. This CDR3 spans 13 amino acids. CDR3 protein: CASRFRISYEQYF. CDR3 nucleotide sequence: TGTGCCAGCAGGTTCAGGATCTCCTACGAGCAGTACTTC.

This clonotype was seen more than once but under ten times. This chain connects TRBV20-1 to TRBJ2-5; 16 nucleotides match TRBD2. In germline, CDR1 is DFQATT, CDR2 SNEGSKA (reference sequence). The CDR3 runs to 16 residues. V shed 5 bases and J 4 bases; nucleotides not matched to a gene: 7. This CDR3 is CSAPGLAGGLGETQYF. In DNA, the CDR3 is TGCAGTGCTCCGGGACTAGCGGGGGGGCTTGGAGAGACCCAGTACTTC.

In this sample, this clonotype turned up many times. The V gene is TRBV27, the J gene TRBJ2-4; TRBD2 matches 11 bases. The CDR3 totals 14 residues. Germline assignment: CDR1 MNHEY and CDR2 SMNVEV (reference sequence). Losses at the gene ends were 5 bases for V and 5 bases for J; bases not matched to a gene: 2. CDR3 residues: CASSKGLAENIQYF. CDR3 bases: TGTGCCAGCAGTAAGGGACTAGCGGAAAACATTCAGTACTTC.

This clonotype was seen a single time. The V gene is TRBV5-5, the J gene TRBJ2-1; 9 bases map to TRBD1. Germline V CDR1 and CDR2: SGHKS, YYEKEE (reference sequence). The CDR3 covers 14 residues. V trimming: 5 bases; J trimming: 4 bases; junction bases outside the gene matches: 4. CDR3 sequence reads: CASRPGQGYNEQFF. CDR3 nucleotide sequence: TGTGCCAGCAGACCGGGACAGGGATACAATGAGCAGTTCTTC.

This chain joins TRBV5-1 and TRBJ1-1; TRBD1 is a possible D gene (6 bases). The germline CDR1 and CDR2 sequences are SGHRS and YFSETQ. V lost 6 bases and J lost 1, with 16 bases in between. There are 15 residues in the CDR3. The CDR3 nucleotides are TGCGCCAGCACCATCCTGGGGGCTGGGAACACTGAAGCTTTCTTT. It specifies CASTILGAGNTEAFF.

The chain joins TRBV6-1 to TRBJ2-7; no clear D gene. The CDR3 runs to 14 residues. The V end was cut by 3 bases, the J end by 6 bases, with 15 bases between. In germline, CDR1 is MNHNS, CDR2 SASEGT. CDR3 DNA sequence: TGTGCCAGCAGTGAGAAGGTCGAGGTAGGCGAGCAGTACTTC. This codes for CASSEKVEVGEQYF.

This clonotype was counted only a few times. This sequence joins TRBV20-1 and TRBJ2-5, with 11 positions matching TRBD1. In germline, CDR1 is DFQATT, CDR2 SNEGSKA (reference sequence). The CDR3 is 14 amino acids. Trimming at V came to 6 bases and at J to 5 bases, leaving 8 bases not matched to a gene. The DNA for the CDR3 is TGCAGTGCCCCTCAGGGGGACAGGGGGGAGACCCAGTACTTC. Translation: CSAPQGDRGETQYF.

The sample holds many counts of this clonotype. The CDR3 loop reads CASSPGTGGLDQPQHF. DNA for the CDR3: TGTGCCAGCAGTCCCGGAACAGGGGGCTTGGATCAGCCCCAGCATTTT. J is TRBJ1-5 and V is TRBV28; TRBD1 matches 9 bases. The CDR3 has 16 amino acids. J gave up 5 bases and V 5 bases, and 10 bases lay outside the gene matches. Germline CDR1 and CDR2: MDHEN and SYDVKM.

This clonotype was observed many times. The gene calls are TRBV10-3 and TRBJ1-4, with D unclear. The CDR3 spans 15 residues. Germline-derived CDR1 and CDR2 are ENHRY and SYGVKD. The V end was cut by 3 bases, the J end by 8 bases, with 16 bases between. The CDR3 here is CAISDGYLKGEKLFF. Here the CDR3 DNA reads TGTGCCATCAGTGACGGATACCTCAAAGGAGAAAAACTGTTTTTT.

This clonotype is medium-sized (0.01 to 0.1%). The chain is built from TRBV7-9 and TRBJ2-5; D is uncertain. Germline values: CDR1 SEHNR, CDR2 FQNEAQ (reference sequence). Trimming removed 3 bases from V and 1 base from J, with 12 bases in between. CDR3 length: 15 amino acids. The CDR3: CASSFFGQLQETQYF. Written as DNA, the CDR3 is TGTGCCAGCAGCTTTTTCGGGCAGCTCCAAGAGACCCAGTACTTC.

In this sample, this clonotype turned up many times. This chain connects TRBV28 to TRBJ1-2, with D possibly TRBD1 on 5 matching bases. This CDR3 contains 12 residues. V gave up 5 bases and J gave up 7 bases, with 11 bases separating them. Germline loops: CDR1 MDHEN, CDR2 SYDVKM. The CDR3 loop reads CASSTRDGGYTF. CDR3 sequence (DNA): TGTGCCAGCAGTACCAGGGACGGTGGCTACACCTTC.

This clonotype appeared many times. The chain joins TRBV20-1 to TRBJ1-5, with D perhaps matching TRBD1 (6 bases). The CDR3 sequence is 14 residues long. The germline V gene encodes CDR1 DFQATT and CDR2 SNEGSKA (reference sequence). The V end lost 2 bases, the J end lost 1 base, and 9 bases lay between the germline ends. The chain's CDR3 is CSARTGISNQPQHF. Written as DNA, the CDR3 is TGCAGTGCTAGAACAGGGATAAGCAATCAGCCCCAGCATTTT.

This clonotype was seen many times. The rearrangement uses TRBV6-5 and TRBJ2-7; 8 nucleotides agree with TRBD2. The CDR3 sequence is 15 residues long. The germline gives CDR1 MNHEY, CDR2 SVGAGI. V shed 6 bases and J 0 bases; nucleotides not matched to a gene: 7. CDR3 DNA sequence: TGTGCCAGCAGCGACGGGGGGGCGGGCTCCTACGAGCAGTACTTC. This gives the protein CASSDGGAGSYEQYF.

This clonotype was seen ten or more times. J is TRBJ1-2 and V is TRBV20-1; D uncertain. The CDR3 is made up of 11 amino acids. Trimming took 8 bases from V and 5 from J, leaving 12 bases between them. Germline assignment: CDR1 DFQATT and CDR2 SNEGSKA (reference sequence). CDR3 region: CSSERDYGYTF. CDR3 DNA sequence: TGCAGTTCAGAAAGGGATTATGGCTACACCTTC.

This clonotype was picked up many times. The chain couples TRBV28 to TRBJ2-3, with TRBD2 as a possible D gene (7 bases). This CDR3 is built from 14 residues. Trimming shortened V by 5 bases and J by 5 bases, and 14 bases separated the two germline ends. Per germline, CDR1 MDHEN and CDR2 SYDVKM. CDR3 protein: CASSLAGARDTQYF. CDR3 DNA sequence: TGTGCCAGCAGTCTCGCGGGGGCCCGAGATACGCAGTATTTT.

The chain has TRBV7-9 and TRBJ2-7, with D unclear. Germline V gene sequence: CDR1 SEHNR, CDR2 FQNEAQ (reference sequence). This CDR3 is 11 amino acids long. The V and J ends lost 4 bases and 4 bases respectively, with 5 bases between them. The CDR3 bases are TGTGCCAGCAGCTCCATGTACGAGCAGTACTTC. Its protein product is CASSSMYEQYF.